A single sample gave rise to the 21 T cell receptor beta chains below, sequenced in a study of CXCR3-negative and CXCR3-positive naive CD8 T cells. The authors prepared UMI-labeled TRB cDNA libraries by 5' RACE. TCRdb reprocessed the 5' RACE reads, with one entry per CDR3 protein and no DNA. The sample has 50,000 to 60,000 distinct CDR3 sequences. Specimen: naive CXCR3- CD8+ T cells from blood. Described subset: CD45RO-CCR7+CD27+CD95- naive CD8+ T cells lacking CXCR3 (TNR3-). These receptors originate from a human donor in good health. Some clones in this sample may be carry-over from other donors' samples.

This sequence joins TRBV9 and TRBJ1-2; no DNA is available, so the TRBD1 call from TCRdb remains unchecked. Germline V gene lookup returns CDR1 SGDLS and CDR2 YYNGEE. The CDR3 runs 17 residues. The chain's CDR3 is CASSVGPSGQGDYGYTF. Drawing the rest from reference TRBV9 and TRBJ1-2, the complete variable domain is DSGVTQTPKHLITATGQRVTLRCSPRSGDLSVYWYQQSLDQGLQFLIQYYNGEERAKGNILERFSAQQFPDLHSELNLSSLELGDSALYFCASSVGPSGQGDYGYTFGSGTRLTVV.

This clonotype is labeled medium-sized (0.01 to 0.1%) based on frequency. The CDR3 loop reads CACSPRDRLYNEQFF. The J gene is TRBJ2-1, the V gene TRBV30; TCRdb returns TRBD1, unconfirmable since there is no DNA. Germline values: CDR1 GTSNPN, CDR2 SVGIG (reference sequence). The length of the CDR3 is 15 residues.

V and J are TRBV27 and TRBJ1-1; the D call of TRBD1 rests on TCRdb alone, since no DNA is present to check it. Germline V gene sequence: CDR1 MNHEY, CDR2 SMNVEV (reference sequence). The CDR3 is 12 residues long. This CDR3 reads CASSPPGTEAFF.

V is TRBV14 and J is TRBJ2-5; TCRdb indicates TRBD2, and absent DNA this call remains unverified. CDR3 length: 15 residues. Germline V CDR1 and CDR2: SGHDN, FVKESK. The CDR3 loop is CASSQRGGLPETQYF.

The rearrangement uses TRBV19 and TRBJ1-2; without DNA, the TCRdb call of TRBD1 cannot be checked. Germline CDR1 reads LNHDA; CDR2 reads SQIVND (reference sequence). The length of the CDR3 is 14 residues. The chain's CDR3 is CASSIWDKDYGYTF. The full variable domain, completed using reference TRBV19 and TRBJ1-2, is DGGITQSPKYLFRKEGQNVTLSCEQNLNHDAMYWYRQDPGQGLRLIYYSQIVNDFQKGDIAEGYSVSREKKESFPLTVTSAQKNPTAFYLCASSIWDKDYGYTFGSGTRLTVV.

V and J are TRBV5-1 and TRBJ1-1; the D call of TRBD1 rests on TCRdb alone, since no DNA is present to check it. The CDR3 contains 14 residues. Germline values: CDR1 SGHRS, CDR2 YFSETQ. CDR3 loop: CASSLGTENTEAFF.

The chain joins TRBV7-3 to TRBJ1-1; TCRdb's assignment of TRBD1 cannot be checked, as there is no DNA. Germline V gene lookup returns CDR1 SGHTA and CDR2 FQGTGA. This CDR3 has 15 amino acids. CDR3 residues: CASSLLGTTDAEAFF. The variable domain in full, completed from reference TRBV7-3 and TRBJ1-1, reads GAGVSQTPSNKVTEKGKYVELRCDPISGHTALYWYRQSLGQGPEFLIYFQGTGAADDSGLPNDRFFAVRPEGSVSTLKIQRTERGDSAVYLCASSLLGTTDAEAFFGQGTRLTVV.

V usage is TRBV29-1 and J usage is TRBJ2-5. CDR3 length: 11 residues. Germline lookup yields CDR1 SQVTM and CDR2 ANQGSEA. CDR3 amino acids: CSADTEETQYF.

This chain connects TRBV29-1 to TRBJ1-5; absent DNA, TCRdb's TRBD1 call cannot be checked. The CDR3 has 13 residues. Per the germline V gene, CDR1 is SQVTM and CDR2 is ANQGSEA. The CDR3 loop is CSVAQGKGQPQHF.

The genes are TRBV3-1 and TRBJ2-7; as DNA is missing, the TRBD1 call by TCRdb cannot be tested. CDR1 is LGHDT and CDR2 is YNNKEL in the germline V gene (reference sequence). The CDR3 consists of 16 residues. CDR3 sequence: CASSSVRTGHSYEQYF.

The chain links TRBV7-2 to TRBJ2-7. The CDR3 loop spans 13 amino acids. Germline lookup yields CDR1 SGHTA and CDR2 FQGNSA. This CDR3 is CASSLGDSYEQYF.

This chain links TRBV5-1 with TRBJ1-4; the TRBD1 assignment by TCRdb is unverifiable without DNA. The CDR3 sequence is 15 residues long. Germline V gene sequence: CDR1 SGHRS, CDR2 YFSETQ. CDR3: CASSFSSGGEEKLFF.

V usage is TRBV12-3 or TRBV12-4 and J usage is TRBJ1-4. The CDR3 totals 13 residues. CDR3 loop: CASSTGLGEKLFF.

V is TRBV7-9 and J is TRBJ1-2; TCRdb calls TRBD1, which cannot be checked without DNA. CDR3 length: 16 amino acids. The germline gives CDR1 SEHNR, CDR2 FQNEAQ (reference sequence). The CDR3 sequence: CASSFPETALSYGYTF.

The chain joins TRBV28 to TRBJ2-1; TCRdb's D call of TRBD1 is untestable without DNA. Looked up from germline, CDR1 is MDHEN and CDR2 is SYDVKM. This CDR3 is built from 13 residues. CDR3 loop: CASNPGVYNEQFF.

This chain joins TRBV29-1 and TRBJ2-7. The CDR3 contains 12 residues. The germline CDR1 and CDR2 sequences are SQVTM and ANQGSEA. The CDR3: CSVEDRANEQYF.

V usage is TRBV7-3 and J usage is TRBJ1-1. The CDR3 is 14 residues long. Per germline, CDR1 SGHTA and CDR2 FQGTGA. The CDR3 reads CASSLEGWGTEAFF.

The chain has TRBV6-2 or TRBV6-3 and TRBJ1-1; absent DNA, TCRdb's TRBD1 call cannot be checked. The CDR3 is made up of 14 amino acids. The germline CDR1 and CDR2 sequences are MNHEY and SVGEGT. This CDR3 reads CASSWGSQGTEAFF.

The V and J genes are TRBV4-3 and TRBJ2-7. This CDR3 region has 15 residues. The germline CDR1 and CDR2 sequences are LGHNA and YSLEER. Here the CDR3 reads CASSQVDRSSYEQYF.

This chain uses TRBV7-9 with TRBJ1-2. Germline CDR1 is SEHNR and CDR2 is FQNEAQ (reference sequence). CDR3 size: 13 residues. The CDR3 is CASSFPGLYGYTF.

This chain links TRBV27 with TRBJ2-1. This CDR3 is 15 amino acids long. CDR1 MNHEY and CDR2 SMNVEV come from the germline V gene (reference sequence). The CDR3 is CASSDGQSSYNEQFF.